This entry lists 11 T cell receptor beta chains sequenced from one sample in a study of blood T cells in healthy people across ages. Then a second PCR, running roughly 7 to 11 cycles, was carried out with a sample-barcoded 5' primer and a J-beta primer mix. TCRdb used MiXCR to reprocess the 5' RACE reads, holding one entry per CDR3 protein. This sample yields approximately 690,000 distinct CDR3 sequences, of which 40% to 50% are seen a single time; around 30% belongs to the top ten. Sequenced: blood. The receptors come from a man at least 80 years old in good health.

This chain joins TRBV11-2 and TRBJ2-3; 7 nucleotides line up with TRBD2. This CDR3 is 17 amino acids long. The germline CDR1 and CDR2 sequences are SGHAT and FQNNGV. Trimming at V came to 1 base and at J to 5 bases, leaving 12 bases not matched to a gene. The CDR3 sequence is CASSLAGGNSGRDTQYF. Here the CDR3 DNA reads TGTGCCAGCAGCTTAGCCGGGGGGAACTCGGGGAGAGATACGCAGTATTTT.

The V call is TRBV20-1, the J call TRBJ2-5, with 12 bases fitting TRBD1. CDR3 size: 17 residues. J gave up 4 bases and V 3 bases, and 12 bases lay outside the gene matches. Germline V gene data show CDR1 as DFQATT and CDR2 as SNEGSKA (reference sequence). CDR3 in amino acids: CSARDPRDRGLGETQYF. CDR3 bases: TGCAGTGCTAGGGACCCCCGGGACAGGGGGCTTGGAGAGACCCAGTACTTC.

Concerning this clonotype itself: Its ends do not fully match the called genes, so a read error is possible. This chain uses TRBV24-1 with TRBJ2-5, with D possibly TRBD2 on 6 matching bases. Germline V gene lookup returns CDR1 KGHDR and CDR2 SFDVKD. The CDR3 is made up of 12 amino acids. The CDR3 reads CATRDLRGTQYF. DNA of the CDR3: TGTGCCACCAGGGATTTGCGGGGGACCCAGTACTTC.

This clonotype was counted only a few times. The V and J genes are TRBV12-3 or TRBV12-4 and TRBJ2-7; D is undetermined. Trimming cost V 5 bases and J 2 bases, with 10 bases left between them. The CDR3 consists of 13 residues. DNA of the CDR3: TGTGCCAGCAGTCCCATAGGAGCCTACGAGCAGTACTTC. Translated, it gives CASSPIGAYEQYF.

The gene calls are TRBV11-2 and TRBJ2-3; the match to TRBD1 covers 9 bases. From germline, CDR1 is SGHAT and CDR2 FQNNGV. The length of the CDR3 is 16 residues. Trimming took 5 bases from V and 7 from J; bases not matched to a gene: 13. CDR3 loop: CASSPGPGQGAYTQYF. Written as DNA, the CDR3 is TGTGCCAGCAGCCCCGGTCCGGGACAGGGAGCATATACGCAGTATTTT.

The chain joins TRBV7-9 to TRBJ2-3; D perhaps matches TRBD2 (5 bases). Germline CDR1 SEHNR, CDR2 FQNEAQ (reference sequence). Trimming removed 9 bases from V and 0 bases from J, with 16 bases in between. CDR3 size: 15 residues. Written as DNA, the CDR3 is TGTGCCAGGAGCGCTTATGGGGAGAGCACAGATACGCAGTATTTT. Its protein product is CARSAYGESTDTQYF. The complete variable domain, with remaining parts taken from reference TRBV7-9 and TRBJ2-3, reads DTGVSQNPRHKITKRGQNVTFRCDPISEHNRLYWYRQTLGQGPEFLTYFQNEAQLEKSRLLSDRFSAERPKGSFSTLEIQRTEQGDSAMYLCARSAYGESTDTQYFGPGTRLTVL.

This clonotype came up a few times. V is TRBV7-2 and J is TRBJ1-4, with D possibly matching TRBD1 (5 bases). Germline CDR1 reads SGHTA; CDR2 reads FQGNSA. The CDR3 has 14 amino acids. V shed 5 bases and J shed 8 bases, with 15 bases lying between them. The CDR3 DNA reads as TGTGCCAGCAGCCTAGACCCGGGGCAGGAAAAACTGTTTTTT. This codes for CASSLDPGQEKLFF.

This clonotype was counted a few times. This sequence joins TRBV27 and TRBJ1-6, with 10 bases that match TRBD1. Germline V gives CDR1 MNHEY, CDR2 SMNVEV (reference sequence). The CDR3 consists of 12 residues. Trimming at V came to 8 bases and at J to 11 bases, leaving 3 bases not matched to a gene. CDR3 amino acids: CASGQGVTPLHF. CDR3 coding DNA: TGTGCCAGCGGACAGGGGGTAACACCCCTCCACTTT.

This chain uses TRBV9 with TRBJ2-5; D unresolved. Germline V gene lookup returns CDR1 SGDLS and CDR2 YYNGEE. The CDR3 totals 12 residues. V was clipped by 4 bases and J by 6 bases, with 10 bases between them. This CDR3 reads CASSLGSKTQYF. CDR3 bases: TGTGCCAGCAGCTTGGGGTCGAAGACCCAGTACTTC.

This rearrangement joins TRBV7-2 to TRBJ2-2; 8 nucleotides match TRBD2. Per the germline V gene, CDR1 is SGHTA and CDR2 is FQGNSA. The CDR3 runs 17 residues. The trim removed 1 base at V and 5 bases at J, leaving 9 bases unmatched. CDR3 in amino acids: CASSLGRAGVRTGELFF. In DNA form, the CDR3 reads TGTGCCAGCAGCTTAGGTCGAGCGGGAGTTCGGACCGGGGAGCTGTTTTTT. Full variable domain (remainder filled in from reference TRBV7-2 and TRBJ2-2): GAGVSQSPSNKVTEKGKDVELRCDPISGHTALYWYRQSLGQGLEFLIYFQGNSAPDKSGLPSDRFSAERTGGSVSTLTIQRTQQEDSAVYLCASSLGRAGVRTGELFFGEGSRLTVL.

The rearrangement uses TRBV4-3 and TRBJ2-4, with a possible D match to TRBD2 (6 bases). The CDR3 sequence is 17 residues long. Between the trimmed V and J ends, which lost 0 bases and 3 bases, there was a span of 15 bases. In germline, CDR1 is LGHNA, CDR2 YSLEER. As DNA, the CDR3 is TGCGCCAGCAGCCAAGATAAGCTAGGCGGGGTCAAAAACATTCAGTACTTC. It specifies CASSQDKLGGVKNIQYF.